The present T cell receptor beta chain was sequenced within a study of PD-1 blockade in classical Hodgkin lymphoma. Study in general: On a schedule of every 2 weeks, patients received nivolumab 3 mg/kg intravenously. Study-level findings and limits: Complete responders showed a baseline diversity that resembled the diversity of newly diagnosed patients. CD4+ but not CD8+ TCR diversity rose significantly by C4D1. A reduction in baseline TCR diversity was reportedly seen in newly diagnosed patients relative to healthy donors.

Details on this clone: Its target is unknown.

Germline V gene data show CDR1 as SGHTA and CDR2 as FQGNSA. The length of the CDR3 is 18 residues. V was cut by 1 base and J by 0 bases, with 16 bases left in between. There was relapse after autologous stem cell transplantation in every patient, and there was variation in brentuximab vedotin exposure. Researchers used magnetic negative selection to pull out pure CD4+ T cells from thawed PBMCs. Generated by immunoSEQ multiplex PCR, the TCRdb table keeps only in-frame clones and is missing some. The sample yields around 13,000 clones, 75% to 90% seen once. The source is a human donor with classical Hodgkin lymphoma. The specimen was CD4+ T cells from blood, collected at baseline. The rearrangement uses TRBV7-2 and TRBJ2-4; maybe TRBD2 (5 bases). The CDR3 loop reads CASSLGREYGLAKNIQYF. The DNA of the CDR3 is TGTGCCAGCAGCTTAGGCCGGGAATACGGGCTAGCCAAAAACATTCAGTACTTC.